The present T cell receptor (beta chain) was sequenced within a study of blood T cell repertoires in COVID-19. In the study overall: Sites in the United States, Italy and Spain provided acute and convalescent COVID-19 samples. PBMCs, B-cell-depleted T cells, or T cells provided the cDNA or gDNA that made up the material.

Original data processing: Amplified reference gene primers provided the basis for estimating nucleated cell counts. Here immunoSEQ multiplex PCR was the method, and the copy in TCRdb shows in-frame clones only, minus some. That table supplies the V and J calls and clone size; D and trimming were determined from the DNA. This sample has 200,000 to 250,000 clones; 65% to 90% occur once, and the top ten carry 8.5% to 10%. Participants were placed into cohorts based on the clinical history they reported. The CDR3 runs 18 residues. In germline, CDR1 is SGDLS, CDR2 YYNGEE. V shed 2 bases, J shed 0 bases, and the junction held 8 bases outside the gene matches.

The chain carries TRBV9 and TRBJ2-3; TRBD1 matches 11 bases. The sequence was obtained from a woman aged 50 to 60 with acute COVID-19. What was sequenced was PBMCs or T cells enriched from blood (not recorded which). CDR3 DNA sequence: TGTGCCAGCAGCGTTAGAGGGACAGGGGGGCTGAGCACAGATACGCAGTATTTT. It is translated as CASSVRGTGGLSTDTQYF. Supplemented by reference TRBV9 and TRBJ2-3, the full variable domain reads DSGVTQTPKHLITATGQRVTLRCSPRSGDLSVYWYQQSLDQGLQFLIQYYNGEERAKGNILERFSAQQFPDLHSELNLSSLELGDSALYFCASSVRGTGGLSTDTQYFGPGTRLTVL.